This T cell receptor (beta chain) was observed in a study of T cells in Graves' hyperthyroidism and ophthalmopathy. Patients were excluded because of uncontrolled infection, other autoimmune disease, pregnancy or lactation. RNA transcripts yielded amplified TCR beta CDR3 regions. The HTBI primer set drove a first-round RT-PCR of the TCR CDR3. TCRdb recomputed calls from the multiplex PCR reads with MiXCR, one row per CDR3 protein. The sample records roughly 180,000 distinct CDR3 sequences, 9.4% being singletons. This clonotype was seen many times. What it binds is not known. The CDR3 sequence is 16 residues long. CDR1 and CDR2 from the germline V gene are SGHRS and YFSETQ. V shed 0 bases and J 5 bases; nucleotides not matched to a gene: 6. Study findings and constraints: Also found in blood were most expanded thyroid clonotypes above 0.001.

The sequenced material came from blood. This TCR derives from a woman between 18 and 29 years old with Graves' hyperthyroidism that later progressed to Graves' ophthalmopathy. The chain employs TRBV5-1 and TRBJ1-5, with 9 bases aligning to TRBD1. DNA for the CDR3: TGCGCCAGCAGCTTGGACGGGACAGGGTATGATCAGCCCCAGCATTTT. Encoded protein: CASSLDGTGYDQPQHF. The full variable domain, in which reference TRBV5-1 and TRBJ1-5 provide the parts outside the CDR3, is KAGVTQTPRYLIKTRGQQVTLSCSPISGHRSVSWYQQTPGQGLQFLFEYFSETQRNKGNFPGRFSGRQFSNSRSEMNVSTLELGDSALYLCASSLDGTGYDQPQHFGDGTRLSIL.